One and the same sample provided the 28 T cell receptor beta chains below, sequenced in a study of shared T cell receptors in the human thymus. The repertoire was sequenced with immunoSEQ multiplex PCR; TCRdb's copy has only in-frame clones and lacks some. This sample has about 380,000 clones, with over 90% found just once. The sample comprised thymocytes. The receptor source for this set is a human donor.

V usage is TRBV2 and J usage is TRBJ2-6; a possible D gene is TRBD2 (5 bases). The CDR3 totals 20 residues. Germline-derived CDR1 and CDR2 are SNHLY and FYNNEI. Deletions cut 6 bases from V and 0 bases from J, with 24 bases between. The CDR3 protein is CASRFEIEGGESSGANVLTF. Here the CDR3 DNA reads TGTGCCAGCAGATTTGAAATCGAGGGCGGCGAAAGCTCTGGGGCCAACGTCCTGACTTTC.

V gene TRBV28 combines with J gene TRBJ1-4, with 7 bases lining up with TRBD1. The CDR3 loop spans 19 amino acids. CDR1 is MDHEN and CDR2 is SYDVKM in the germline V gene. The ends lost 6 bases at V and 3 bases at J; junction bases unmatched: 19. The DNA of the CDR3 is TGTGCCAGCAGCTTCGCTGCACCGGGACAGTTCCCTCCTAATGAAAAACTGTTTTTT. Amino acids: CASSFAAPGQFPPNEKLFF.

The CDR3 DNA reads TGTGCCAGCAGCCAGACAGTCTACAATGAGCAGTTCTTC. It encodes CASSQTVYNEQFF. This chain connects TRBV14 to TRBJ2-1, with D possibly TRBD1 on 5 matching bases. Per germline, CDR1 SGHDN and CDR2 FVKESK. This CDR3 region has 13 residues. Trimming shortened V by 3 bases and J by 3 bases, and 6 bases separated the two germline ends.

The V gene is TRBV19, the J gene TRBJ2-1; no reliable D call. CDR1 and CDR2 from the germline V gene are LNHDA and SQIVND (reference sequence). With 6 bases removed from V and 5 bases from J, the gap between germline ends came to 11 bases. This CDR3 region has 13 residues. The CDR3 loop is CASRSRENNEQFF. In DNA form, the CDR3 reads TGTGCCAGTAGATCTAGGGAAAACAATGAGCAGTTCTTC.

The chain recombines TRBV5-5 with TRBJ1-1; D is perhaps TRBD1 (6 bases). With 4 bases removed from V and 2 bases from J, the gap between germline ends came to 21 bases. Germline CDR1 and CDR2: SGHKS and YYEKEE (reference sequence). The CDR3 runs 17 residues. The CDR3 sequence: CASSKTNRTGANTEAFF. The DNA of the CDR3 is TGTGCCAGCAGCAAGACTAATAGAACGGGGGCCAACACTGAAGCTTTCTTT. Complete variable domain (other parts from reference TRBV5-5 and TRBJ1-1): DAGVTQSPTHLIKTRGQQVTLRCSPISGHKSVSWYQQVLGQGPQFIFQYYEKEERGRGNFPDRFSARQFPNYSSELNVNALLLGDSALYLCASSKTNRTGANTEAFFGQGTRLTVV.

The rearrangement links TRBV25-1 to TRBJ1-1, with D hard to call. This CDR3 is built from 16 residues. V was clipped by 2 bases and J by 2 bases, with 15 bases between them. CDR1 and CDR2 from the germline V gene are MGHDK and SYGVNS. The CDR3 region is CASSEHTTWRNTEAFF. The CDR3 coding sequence is TGTGCCAGCAGTGAACATACAACCTGGAGAAACACTGAAGCTTTCTTT.

The chain has TRBV19 and TRBJ1-1, with D maybe TRBD1 (5 bases). The CDR3 contains 12 residues. Germline V CDR1 and CDR2: LNHDA, SQIVND (reference sequence). V was cut by 10 bases and J by 5 bases, with 14 bases left in between. CDR3 DNA sequence: TGTGCCACTCGAATTGAGGGGACTGAAGCTTTCTTT. Its translation: CATRIEGTEAFF. Filled out from reference TRBV19 and TRBJ1-1, the complete variable domain reads DGGITQSPKYLFRKEGQNVTLSCEQNLNHDAMYWYRQDPGQGLRLIYYSQIVNDFQKGDIAEGYSVSREKKESFPLTVTSAQKNPTAFYLCATRIEGTEAFFGQGTRLTVV.

The chain links TRBV4-2 to TRBJ1-1; 7 bases line up with TRBD1. The germline V gene encodes CDR1 LGHNA and CDR2 YNFKEQ. Losses at the gene ends were 1 base for V and 1 base for J; bases not matched to a gene: 3. The CDR3 covers 15 residues. As DNA, the CDR3 is TGTGCCAGCAGCCAAGGCGGGACAGCGAACACTGAAGCTTTCTTT. Translation: CASSQGGTANTEAFF.

The rearrangement links TRBV4-3 to TRBJ2-1, with a possible D match to TRBD1 (7 bases). The CDR3 has 15 residues. The germline CDR1 and CDR2 sequences are LGHNA and YSLEER. Deletions cut 4 bases from V and 5 bases from J, with 15 bases between. CDR3 sequence reads: CASSRGRQGDNEQFF. The CDR3 DNA reads TGCGCCAGCAGCCGTGGGAGGCAGGGGGACAATGAGCAGTTCTTC.

The chain links TRBV6-5 to TRBJ1-1, with D maybe TRBD1 (5 bases). CDR1 MNHEY and CDR2 SVGAGI come from the germline V gene. The V end lost 6 bases, the J end lost 1 base, and 9 bases lay between the germline ends. There are 13 residues in the CDR3. The CDR3 sequence is CASSLDRNTEAFF. In DNA form, the CDR3 reads TGTGCCAGCAGCCTTGACAGGAACACTGAAGCTTTCTTT.

This clone was observed a single time. The chain is built from TRBV5-6 and TRBJ1-4, with D hard to call. The CDR3 runs to 14 residues. V gave up 1 base and J gave up 4 bases, with 8 bases separating them. The germline V gene has CDR1 SGHDT and CDR2 YYEEEE. CDR3 in amino acids: CASSLRSLNEKLFF. CDR3 DNA: TGTGCCAGCAGCTTGCGGAGCCTTAATGAAAAACTGTTTTTT.

The chain recombines TRBV27 with TRBJ2-2; D possibly corresponds to TRBD2 (6 bases). The CDR3 consists of 18 residues. V was trimmed by 4 bases and J by 4 bases, leaving 22 bases between them. The germline V gene has CDR1 MNHEY and CDR2 SMNVEV (reference sequence). This chain's CDR3 is CASSSNKPGDSLTGELFF. The CDR3 nucleotides read TGTGCCAGCAGTTCTAACAAGCCGGGAGACAGCCTCACCGGGGAGCTGTTTTTT.

The chain employs TRBV30 and TRBJ2-1; possibly TRBD2 for D (6 bases). Germline lookup yields CDR1 GTSNPN and CDR2 SVGIG (reference sequence). Trimming shortened V by 1 base and J by 7 bases, and 11 bases separated the two germline ends. The CDR3 totals 13 residues. The CDR3 nucleotides are TGTGCCTGGAGTGAAAGAGGGAGGAATGAGCAGTTCTTC. It translates to CAWSERGRNEQFF.

The chain uses TRBV7-9 and TRBJ1-2; D remains unclear. Germline values: CDR1 SEHNR, CDR2 FQNEAQ (reference sequence). V was pared by 6 bases and J by 4 bases, with 9 bases between. CDR3 length equals 12 residues. The CDR3 DNA sequence: TGTGCCAGCAGAAGACGGGGCTATGGCTACACCTTC. This translates into CASRRRGYGYTF.

This clone was found a few times. The chain combines TRBV6-5 with TRBJ1-5; D not resolved. Germline V CDR1 and CDR2: MNHEY, SVGAGI. The length of the CDR3 is 14 residues. Trimming shortened V by 6 bases and J by 2 bases, and 11 bases separated the two germline ends. The chain's CDR3 is CASRPRRGNQPQHF. In nucleotides, the CDR3 is TGTGCCAGCAGGCCCAGACGGGGCAATCAGCCCCAGCATTTT.

The rearrangement links TRBV7-4 to TRBJ2-5; a weak D match, TRBD1 (6 bases). This CDR3 comprises 15 residues. Looked up from germline, CDR1 is SGHVT and CDR2 is SQSDAQ. Trimming removed 8 bases at V and 4 bases at J, with 20 bases between. Here the CDR3 DNA reads TGTGCCAGCTCCCGAGCCCAGGAAGGGGGAGAGACCCAGTACTTC. It yields the protein CASSRAQEGGETQYF.

This chain joins TRBV4-2 and TRBJ1-3; D unresolved. The germline V and J ends were trimmed by 3 bases and 8 bases, with 17 bases remaining between them. CDR3 length: 15 residues. Per the germline V gene, CDR1 is LGHNA and CDR2 is YNFKEQ. DNA for the CDR3: TGTGCCAGCAGCCAGCACAGCGCCCGGAGGGACACCATATATTTT. It translates to CASSQHSARRDTIYF.

The chain carries TRBV9 and TRBJ2-3, with a possible D match to TRBD2 (5 bases). Germline loops: CDR1 SGDLS, CDR2 YYNGEE. With 3 bases removed from V and 4 bases from J, the gap between germline ends came to 9 bases. CDR3 length equals 13 residues. CDR3 region: CASSGGGPDTQYF. In DNA, the CDR3 is TGTGCCAGCAGCGGCGGAGGTCCAGATACGCAGTATTTT.

V usage is TRBV13 and J usage is TRBJ2-7; D possibly matches TRBD1 or TRBD2 (5 bases each). V was pared by 5 bases and J by 6 bases, with 14 bases between. The germline V gene has CDR1 PRHDT and CDR2 FYEKMQ (reference sequence). The CDR3 is made up of 13 amino acids. The CDR3 sequence is CASSPSRDGEQYF. The DNA of the CDR3 is TGTGCCAGCAGCCCTAGCCGGGACGGCGAGCAGTACTTC.

The J gene is TRBJ2-6, the V gene TRBV5-1, with D unresolved. The CDR3 totals 14 residues. Germline assignment: CDR1 SGHRS and CDR2 YFSETQ. V lost 0 bases and J 2 bases, leaving 3 bases between the germline ends. CDR3 region: CASSLEAGANVLTF. The CDR3 DNA follows: TGCGCCAGCAGCTTGGAAGCTGGGGCCAACGTCCTGACTTTC.

The chain uses TRBV27 and TRBJ2-7; no clear D gene. Germline CDR1 reads MNHEY; CDR2 reads SMNVEV (reference sequence). V shed 5 bases and J shed 4 bases, with 12 bases lying between them. The CDR3 has 13 amino acids. The CDR3 nucleotides read TGTGCCAGCAGTCCCAGCTCGCCATACGAGCAGTACTTC. The encoded protein is CASSPSSPYEQYF.

This chain connects TRBV7-2 to TRBJ2-7; weak D call: TRBD1 (6 bases). This CDR3 is built from 12 residues. Germline V gene data show CDR1 as SGHTA and CDR2 as FQGNSA. The germline V and J ends were trimmed by 6 bases and 10 bases, with 16 bases remaining between them. CDR3 in amino acids: CASRDRTGDQYF. For the CDR3, the DNA is TGTGCCAGCAGGGACAGAACCGGGGATCAGTACTTC.

The chain carries TRBV10-3 and TRBJ1-2; TRBD1 might be the D (5 bases). CDR3 length: 13 amino acids. Trimming removed 6 bases at V and 1 base at J, with 9 bases between. From germline, CDR1 is ENHRY and CDR2 SYGVKD. The CDR3 loop reads CAISGGVNYGYTF. The CDR3, as DNA: TGTGCCATCAGCGGGGGGGTTAACTATGGCTACACCTTC.

The chain has TRBV27 and TRBJ2-1; tentatively, D is TRBD2 (5 bases). Trimming stripped 2 bases from V and 3 bases from J, with 11 bases between. CDR3 size: 15 residues. The V gene's germline CDR1 is MNHEY and CDR2 SMNVEV (reference sequence). The CDR3 bases are TGTGCCAGCAGTTTAGGTGGGAGCTACTACAATGAGCAGTTCTTC. Translation gives CASSLGGSYYNEQFF.

This clone was counted a single time. V and J are TRBV27 and TRBJ1-1, with a weak D call TRBD1 (6 bases). Trimming shortened V by 8 bases and J by 0 bases, and 16 bases separated the two germline ends. CDR3 length: 15 amino acids. From germline, CDR1 is MNHEY and CDR2 SMNVEV (reference sequence). CDR3 in DNA: TGTGCCAGCCAGCGGACAGACTTCATGAACACTGAAGCTTTCTTT. Translating it yields CASQRTDFMNTEAFF.

In DNA, the CDR3 is TGTGCCAGCAGCTCCTACAGGGGGCGCTCGATCTATGGCTACACCTTC. Protein sequence: CASSSYRGRSIYGYTF. The rearrangement joins TRBV7-9 to TRBJ1-2, with 9 nucleotides matching TRBD1. The V gene's germline CDR1 is SEHNR and CDR2 FQNEAQ (reference sequence). CDR3 length: 16 amino acids. Trimming cost V 4 bases and J 4 bases; bases outside gene matches: 10.

The chain links TRBV6-1 to TRBJ2-7, with TRBD1 matching 12 bases. Germline CDR1 and CDR2: MNHNS and SASEGT. This CDR3 region has 17 residues. J gave up 4 bases and V 2 bases, and 9 bases lay outside the gene matches. CDR3 amino acids: CASSELGQGAQGYEQYF. CDR3 coding DNA: TGTGCCAGCAGTGAATTGGGACAGGGGGCGCAGGGGTACGAGCAGTACTTC.

The chain carries TRBV4-2 and TRBJ2-7; the match to TRBD2 covers 7 bases. The CDR3 contains 15 residues. V lost 4 bases, J lost 3 bases, and 9 bases stayed unmatched. The germline CDR1 and CDR2 sequences are LGHNA and YNFKEQ. CDR3 region: CASSPTGGPLYEQYF. As DNA, the CDR3 is TGTGCCAGCAGCCCCACGGGGGGTCCCCTCTACGAGCAGTACTTC.